This note documents a single T cell receptor beta chain sequence. Its antigen is unidentified. The data are from a study of Graves' ophthalmopathy and Graves' hyperthyroidism. The germline V gene has CDR1 SGHDT and CDR2 YYEEEE. This CDR3 has 16 amino acids. V lost 4 bases and J 1 base, leaving 18 bases between the germline ends. Study-wide results and limits: Classification of ophthalmopathy versus stable hyperthyroidism by a 13-signature model yielded around 88% sensitivity and roughly 80% specificity. The model reached approximately 70% sensitivity and 72.22% specificity for predicting ophthalmopathy progression.

Amplified TCR beta CDR3 regions were obtained using RNA transcripts as template. HTBI primers were used in a first-round RT-PCR, which preceded a second-round multiplex PCR. Via MiXCR, TCRdb re-called the multiplex PCR reads, giving one row per CDR3 protein. The sample consists of over a million distinct CDR3 sequences, about two fifths of them appearing once. The TCR originated in an adult man with Graves' hyperthyroidism. The V gene is TRBV5-6, the J gene TRBJ2-7; D is perhaps TRBD2 (7 bases). Sequencing used peripheral blood or thyroid tissue (not recorded which). CDR3 DNA: TGTGCCAGCAGCACACCGGGGGGCGGGGAATCCTACGAGCAGTACTTC. Protein: CASSTPGGGESYEQYF.